A selection of T cell receptor beta chains follows, all from one sample in a study of blood T cell repertoires in COVID-19. Clones were sequenced by immunoSEQ multiplex PCR, and TCRdb holds only the in-frame ones, with some missing. This table has 250,000 to 350,000 clones, around 90% appearing once. The material sequenced was peripheral blood. These receptors were collected from a woman aged 35 to 49 who had recovered from COVID-19. Both conserved end residues are part of each CDR3.

TRBV10-3 CAISDTREGPDTQYF
TRBV11-3 CASSLVNNEQFF
TRBV28 CASSFTGSLGSGNTIYF
TRBV6-1 CASSDSGSLAKNIQYF
TRBV10-3 CAISDSGGNTGELFF
TRBV7-9 CASRSSGSTDTQYF
TRBV5-1 CASSLADRDRIAF
TRBV18 CASSPPGLAFSDEQFF
TRBV11-2 CASSFGLTQETQYF
TRBV3-1/TRBV3-2 CASSQAGAGQPQHF
TRBV3-1/TRBV3-2 CASSQHGTSGYEQYF
TRBV21-1 CASRGQAADTEAFF
TRBV27 CASSFGRETYEQYF
TRBV28 CASTGTGEKLFF
TRBV5-1 CASMTSGGQETQYF
TRBV3-1/TRBV3-2 CASSPGTDTQYF
TRBV27 CASSLGGATNYGYTF
TRBV6-5 CASSKLIGGEQYF
TRBV5-1 CASSLPGGNPDTQYF
TRBV7-6 CASSPGTSRKGPYEQYF
TRBV19 CASQDSFGNQPQHF
TRBV2 CASSDRQKVDSEKLFF
TRBV18 CASSPSRESSYEQYF
TRBV18 CASSLYWTDDQPQHF
TRBV28 CASSLTGSDPYEQYF
TRBV19 CASSKQGGQPQHF
TRBV30 CAWSRALPETQYF
TRBV7-8 CASSLRLPFYNEQFF
TRBV27 CASSRGSPYEQYF
TRBV6-5 CASSYVREATQYF
TRBV6-6 CASSPTGTGGHEQYF
TRBV5-5 CASSLEAGGYTF
TRBV6-1 CASSEKSGENYGYTF
TRBV28 CASSPSDRKNSPLHF
TRBV5-1 CASSLEGTSGIYGTDTQYF
TRBV9 CASSVDERDSETQYF
TRBV27 CASSFRDFSYNEQFF
TRBV27 CASSLGGRFTDTQYF
TRBV3-1/TRBV3-2 CASSHGLAGYEQYF
TRBV19 CASSPSGVGGDNEQFF
TRBV5-1 CASSGGGSGKAQYF
TRBV6-2/TRBV6-3 CASSLGTGLDTEAFF
TRBV11-3 CASSLDLGQGGSEAFF
TRBV5-1 CASSLEMAYNEQFF
TRBV7-9 CASLDRASEKLFF
TRBV27 CASSSRTKNNEQFF
TRBV19 CASSISGRLAAFGETGELFF
TRBV5-1 CASSSTGEWYYEQYF
TRBV19 CASSTRQGRETQYF
TRBV9 CASSVDAVGELFF
TRBV7-9 CASSPGGQDPRNTIYF
TRBV3-1/TRBV3-2 CASSQDEGISTDTQYF
TRBV30 CAWGPSGSWSGELFF
TRBV12-1 CASRLEGLAGAYEQFF
TRBV27 CASELQGIQYF
TRBV4-1 CASSRVLAGGPSTGELFF
TRBV19 CASSSGDYSNQPQHF